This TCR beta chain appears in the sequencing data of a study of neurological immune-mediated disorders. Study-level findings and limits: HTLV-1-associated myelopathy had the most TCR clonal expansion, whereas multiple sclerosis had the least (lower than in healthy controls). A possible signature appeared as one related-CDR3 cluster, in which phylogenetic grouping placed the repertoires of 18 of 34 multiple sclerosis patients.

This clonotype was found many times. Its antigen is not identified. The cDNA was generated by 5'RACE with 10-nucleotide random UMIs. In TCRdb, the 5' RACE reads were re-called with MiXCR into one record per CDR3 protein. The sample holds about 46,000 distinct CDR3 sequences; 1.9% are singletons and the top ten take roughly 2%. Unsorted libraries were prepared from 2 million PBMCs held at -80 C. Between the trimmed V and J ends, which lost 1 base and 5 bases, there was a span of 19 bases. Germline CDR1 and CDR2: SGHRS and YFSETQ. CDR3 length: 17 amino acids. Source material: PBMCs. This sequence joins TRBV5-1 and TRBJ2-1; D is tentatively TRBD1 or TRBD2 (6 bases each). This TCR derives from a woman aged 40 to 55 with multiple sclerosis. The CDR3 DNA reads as TGCGCCAGCAGCTTGTTTCCGGGGGCGGGAAGAAACAATGAGCAGTTCTTC. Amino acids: CASSLFPGAGRNNEQFF.